This TCR beta chain emerged from a study of CD8 T cells in Susac syndrome (dated by TCRdb to the late 2010s). Some background on the complete study: Repertoire sequencing was used to test whether CD8+ T cell activation and differentiation in Susac syndrome was antigen driven. Results the study describes overall, beyond this receptor: The study acknowledged that relatively few individuals were included in the TCR sequencing and HLA analysis.

Note on this clonotype: The antigen this receptor binds is unknown. Base qualities were left out, and no much larger clone turns up one base away.

Peripheral blood CD8+ and CD4+ T cells from healthy donors, Susac syndrome patients and multiple sclerosis patients were profiled by high-throughput TCR beta sequencing. Healthy donors were age- and sex-matched controls. Bulk CD8+ and CD4+ T cells were purified magnetically by negative isolation, whereas CD8+ TEMRA cells were enriched by FACS. Blood was collected in EDTA tubes and processed within 24 hours, with PBMCs isolated through density gradient centrifugation. PBMCs destined for TCR sequencing were cryopreserved in liquid nitrogen and later thawed in a 37 °C water bath. A purity of at least 90% was achieved for sorted or isolated CD4+, CD8+ and CD8+ TEMRA cells. RNA was extracted with the RNeasy kit and roughly 0.5 to 1 ug was reverse transcribed using random hexamers. The immunoSEQ multiplex PCR assay, which covers 54 Vbeta and 13 Jbeta segments, was used to amplify TCR beta CDR3 regions. PCR amplification bias was corrected using a synthetic template baseline for primer optimization and computational correction. Per the authors' processing: Only productive sequences were kept, with reads annotated to V, D and J genes according to IMGT and analyzed in immunoSEQ Analyzer. Clonality was calculated as one minus the Shannon entropy normalized by log2 of the number of productive unique sequences. Public and private clones were assessed among the 100 most prevalent clones of each patient and control. Clones were defined as Susac-specific if absent from the healthy and MS cohorts, from 900 to 1,300 published viral clones and from other ImmuneACCESS disease sequences. TCRdb reran the public reads through fastp at Q25 and MiXCR, keeping productive beta chains. Each entry is one CDR3 protein sequence, shown with its most common DNA and genes. TCRdb, not the authors, supplied the V and J calls. The table for this sample lists about 200,000 distinct CDR3 sequences; over 85% of them were counted only once. Clones ranked in the top ten supply 0.1% of the sample.

The cysteine opens and the phenylalanine closes a CDR3 of 12 amino acids. The retained sequence is limited to the CDR3, 36 bases, with the frame set at the first base. According to the germline V gene, CDR1 reads SGDLS and CDR2 reads YYNGEE. Trimming removed 0 bases from V and 10 bases from J, leaving 9 bases between the germline ends. Recombination joined TRBV9 with TRBJ2-3; no D gene can be assigned with confidence. The sequenced sample consisted of CD4+ T cells from PBMCs. This TCR was recovered from a human donor in good health. The CDR3 region reads CASSVEVGAQYF. The nucleotide sequence is given as TGTGCCAGCAGCGTAGAGGTGGGCGCGCAGTATTTT.